These T cell receptor beta chains were read from a single sample in a study of shared T cell receptors in the human thymus. Data came from immunoSEQ multiplex PCR; TCRdb stores just in-frame clones and leaves some out. Among under 700,000 clones listed, more than 75% were seen once. The data were also submitted as part of a second study, on human thymus T cells.

Sequencing was carried out using thymocytes. These receptors all stem from a boy younger than two with a congenital heart defect. CDR3s include the opening cysteine and the closing phenylalanine or tryptophan. D genes are given only for firm matches. Expanded clones get a size class; other rows say once, few or many, or leave the size out.

-	TRBJ2-1	TRBV4-1	TRBD2	CASSHLAGAEQFF	TGCGCCAGCAGCCATTTAGCGGGGGCTGAGCAGTTCTTC
-	TRBJ2-1	TRBV28	TRBD1	CASTKPGQGGNEQFF	TGTGCCAGCACCAAACCGGGACAGGGGGGCAATGAGCAGTTCTTC
-	TRBJ2-7	TRBV30	-	CAWTRGRTYEQYF	TGTGCCTGGACAAGAGGAAGGACTTACGAGCAGTACTTC
-	TRBJ2-7	TRBV11-2	-	CASTLAAGYEQYF	TGTGCCAGCACGCTCGCGGCGGGCTACGAGCAGTACTTC
-	TRBJ2-4	TRBV7-9	-	CASSLKGRKNIQYF	TGTGCCAGCAGCTTGAAAGGGAGGAAAAACATTCAGTACTTC
-	TRBJ2-2	TRBV29-1	TRBD2	CSVEFGLANAGELFF	TGCAGCGTTGAATTCGGACTAGCGAACGCCGGGGAGCTGTTTTTT
few	TRBJ1-4	TRBV6-6	TRBD1	CASRGPGQINEKLFF	TGTGCCAGCAGAGGACCGGGACAGATTAATGAAAAACTGTTTTTT
-	TRBJ2-6	TRBV4-2	-	CASSQGPGRDFSGANVLTF	TGTGCCAGCAGCCAAGGGCCAGGGCGGGATTTCTCTGGGGCCAACGTCCTGACTTTC
-	TRBJ1-3	TRBV6-6	-	CASSPVGREGDTIYF	TGTGCCAGCAGTCCGGTGGGCAGGGAGGGAGACACCATATATTTT
-	TRBJ2-7	TRBV7-2	-	CASSLPGLRYEQYF	TGTGCCAGCAGCTTGCCGGGTCTTCGCTACGAGCAGTACTTC
once	TRBJ1-2	TRBV6-5	TRBD1	CASSIWTGANYGYTF	TGTGCCAGCAGTATCTGGACAGGGGCTAACTATGGCTACACCTTC
-	TRBJ2-4	TRBV6-5	TRBD1	CASSYRGQGMNIQYF	TGTGCCAGCAGTTACCGGGGACAGGGGATGAACATTCAGTACTTC
-	TRBJ2-7	TRBV29-1	TRBD1	CSPRPGQGGYEQYF	TGCAGCCCCCGCCCGGGACAGGGGGGCTACGAGCAGTACTTC
few	TRBJ1-1	TRBV28	-	CASSDRRRGFF	TGTGCCAGCAGTGACCGGAGAAGGGGTTTCTTT
-	TRBJ2-3	TRBV5-6	TRBD2	CASSLGPSGRTDTQYF	TGTGCCAGCAGCTTGGGGCCTAGCGGCCGCACAGATACGCAGTATTTT
-	TRBJ1-1	TRBV6-5	-	CASSPWTENTEAFF	TGTGCCAGCAGTCCTTGGACTGAGAACACTGAAGCTTTCTTT
-	TRBJ1-5	TRBV21-1	-	CASFRDRHNQPQHF	TGTGCCAGCTTTAGGGACAGACACAATCAGCCCCAGCATTTT